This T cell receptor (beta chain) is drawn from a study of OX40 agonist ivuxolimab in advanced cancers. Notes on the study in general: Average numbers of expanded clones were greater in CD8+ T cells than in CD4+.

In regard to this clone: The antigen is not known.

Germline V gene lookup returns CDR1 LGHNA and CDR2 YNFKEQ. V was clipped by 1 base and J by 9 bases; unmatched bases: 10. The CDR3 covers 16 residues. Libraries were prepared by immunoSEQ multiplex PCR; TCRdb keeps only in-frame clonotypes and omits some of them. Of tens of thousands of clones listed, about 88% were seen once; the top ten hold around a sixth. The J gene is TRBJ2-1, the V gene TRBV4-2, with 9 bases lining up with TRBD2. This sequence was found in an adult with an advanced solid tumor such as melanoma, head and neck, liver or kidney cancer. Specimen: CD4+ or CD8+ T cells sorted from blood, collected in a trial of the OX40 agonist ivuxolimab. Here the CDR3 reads CASSQVVTSGSLEQFF. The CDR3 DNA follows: TGTGCCAGCAGCCAAGTCGTCACTAGCGGGTCGCTTGAGCAGTTCTTC.